This TCR beta chain was recovered during a study of blood T cell repertoires in COVID-19. Study summary: COVID-19 samples collected from the United States, Italy and Spain covered acute and convalescent phases. Sources were T cells, B-cell-depleted T cells, or PBMCs; the material itself was cDNA or gDNA.

How the authors handled the data: Reference gene primer amplification in the assay estimated nucleated cell counts. TCRdb keeps only in-frame clones here, not all; method: immunoSEQ multiplex PCR. The DNA gave D and trimming, while V, J and clone size come from that table. The repertoire holds about 110,000 clones, roughly 85% seen once, with 15% to 20% in the top ten. The ends lost 6 bases at V and 1 base at J; junction bases unmatched: 6. CDR3 length equals 14 residues. CDR1 and CDR2 (germline): LNHNV, YYDKDF (reference sequence). The receptor comes from a woman aged 55-70 years with acute or convalescent COVID-19. The chain carries TRBV15 and TRBJ2-7; 7 positions agree with TRBD1. Sequenced: peripheral blood. CDR3 amino acids: CATRATGVSYEQYF. The CDR3 coding sequence is TGTGCCACCAGGGCTACAGGGGTTTCCTACGAGCAGTACTTC.